The 16 T cell receptor beta chains presented below share a single source sample, sequenced in a study of shared clonotypes between healthy human individuals. The data were produced by immunoSEQ multiplex PCR, yet TCRdb's version contains in-frame clones alone and is incomplete. In the table there are around 100,000 clones, about 68% of which are singletons. The specimen sequenced was memory CD8+ T cells sorted from blood. Specified subset: CD45RO+ cells pooled with CCR7-negative TemRA cells. These receptor sequences come from a man younger than 45 in good health.

This clone occurred once. The chain employs TRBV28 and TRBJ1-2, with D perhaps TRBD1 (5 bases). This CDR3 contains 14 residues. CDR1 and CDR2 from the germline V gene are MDHEN and SYDVKM. V dropped 7 bases and J dropped 5 bases, with 17 bases sitting between them. Here the CDR3 reads CASTSLGTAYGYTF. CDR3 coding DNA: TGTGCCAGCACCTCCTTGGGGACGGCTTATGGCTACACCTTC.

The rearrangement links TRBV9 to TRBJ2-1; possible D gene TRBD1, 6 bases. Germline-derived CDR1 and CDR2 are SGDLS and YYNGEE. The CDR3 contains 15 residues. The V and J ends lost 3 bases and 8 bases respectively, with 18 bases between them. The CDR3 region has the DNA TGTGCCAGCAGCGCCTCTTCCTGGGGGCTGGATGAGCAGTTCTTC. Its translation: CASSASSWGLDEQFF.

This clone was detected once. The chain has TRBV23-1 and TRBJ2-7; 10 nucleotides line up with TRBD2. Being an ORF, TRBV23-1 has a function that is uncertain. With V trimmed by 0 bases and J by 6 bases, 11 bases remained unmatched. This CDR3 is built from 17 residues. CDR3 protein: CASSQSASGRAFCEQYF. The DNA of the CDR3 is TGCGCCAGCAGTCAATCGGCCAGCGGGAGGGCCTTCTGCGAGCAGTACTTC.

The chain uses TRBV5-1 and TRBJ2-2; the D gene is possibly TRBD2 (5 bases). Germline CDR1 SGHRS, CDR2 YFSETQ. The CDR3 has 14 residues. Trimming removed 0 bases from V and 5 bases from J, with 8 bases in between. The CDR3 DNA sequence: TGCGCCAGCAGCTTGGCAGCGGAAACCGGGGAGCTGTTTTTT. As protein: CASSLAAETGELFF.

Worth noting for this clone: Germline and junction disagree at one end, which may indicate a read error. The V call is TRBV6-1, the J call TRBJ2-7; 9 bases are a match to TRBD1. The germline V gene has CDR1 MNHNS and CDR2 SASEGT. The CDR3 spans 14 residues. CDR3: CASSEGQGSSEQYF. For the CDR3, the DNA is TGTGCCAGCAGTGAGGGACAGGGCTCCTCCGAGCAGTACTTC.

The chain joins TRBV7-8 to TRBJ2-7; TRBD2 matches 8 bases. After removal of 2 bases from V and 0 bases from J, the junction contained 9 bases not matched to a gene. There are 17 residues in the CDR3. The germline gives CDR1 SGHVS, CDR2 FQNEAQ. The CDR3 DNA reads as TGTGCCAGCAGCTTATTGGGGCTAGCGGGTAGCTCCTACGAGCAGTACTTC. Protein sequence: CASSLLGLAGSSYEQYF.

This rearrangement joins TRBV27 to TRBJ1-6; D is ambiguous. Germline CDR1 is MNHEY and CDR2 is SMNVEV (reference sequence). The V end lost 0 bases, the J end lost 8 bases, and 11 bases lay between the germline ends. The CDR3 has 15 amino acids. The CDR3 DNA reads TGTGCCAGCAGTTTATCGAATGGGGAGCATTCACCCCTCCACTTT. It encodes CASSLSNGEHSPLHF.

About this clone: This may arise from a read error, as a much more abundant clone is one base away. In nucleotides, the CDR3 is TGTGCCAGCAGTGAAGCGCTAGCGGGCTCCTACGAGCAGTACTTC. This encodes CASSEALAGSYEQYF. The genes are TRBV10-3 and TRBJ2-7, with 8 positions matching TRBD2. The CDR3 contains 15 residues. Germline-derived CDR1 and CDR2 are ENHRY and SYGVKD.

The chain is built from TRBV6-4 and TRBJ2-1; the D gene could be TRBD1 or TRBD2 (5 bases each). There are 14 residues in the CDR3. Germline V lookup: CDR1 MRHNA, CDR2 SNTAGT. V was pared by 0 bases and J by 5 bases, with 8 bases between. In nucleotides, the CDR3 is TGTGCCAGCAGTGACTCTGGGACCCACAATGAGCAGTTCTTC. As protein: CASSDSGTHNEQFF.

This chain links TRBV11-3 with TRBJ2-7; 7 bases line up with TRBD1. Per germline, CDR1 SGHNT and CDR2 YENEEA. The CDR3 spans 17 residues. Trimming at V came to 4 bases and at J to 3 bases, leaving 15 bases not matched to a gene. The CDR3 DNA follows: TGTGCCAGCAGCTCAACTCTGACGGACAGGCCGTTCTACGAGCAGTACTTC. Amino acid sequence: CASSSTLTDRPFYEQYF.

The chain carries TRBV11-2 and TRBJ2-7; a weak D match, TRBD1 (6 bases). From germline, CDR1 is SGHAT and CDR2 FQNNGV. V lost 1 base and J lost 4, with 11 bases in between. The CDR3 loop spans 14 amino acids. The CDR3 DNA follows: TGTGCCAGCAGCTTAGTTCCAGGGGATTACGAGCAGTACTTC. This translates into CASSLVPGDYEQYF.

The chain joins TRBV7-9 to TRBJ2-7; the D call may be TRBD1 or TRBD2 (5 bases each). V was trimmed by 2 bases and J by 2 bases, leaving 16 bases between them. Germline lookup yields CDR1 SEHNR and CDR2 FQNEAQ (reference sequence). The CDR3 is made up of 16 amino acids. The CDR3, as DNA: TGTGCCAGCAGCTTACTTCCGGGACGGATTACCTACGAGCAGTACTTC. As protein: CASSLLPGRITYEQYF.

The rearrangement joins TRBV13 to TRBJ2-7; 11 bases map to TRBD1. The CDR3 covers 14 residues. V gave up 4 bases and J gave up 3 bases; unmatched junction bases: 2. CDR1 PRHDT and CDR2 FYEKMQ come from the germline V gene (reference sequence). For the CDR3, the DNA is TGTGCCAGCAGCTGGGGGACAGGGGGCTACGAGCAGTACTTC. Its protein product is CASSWGTGGYEQYF.

The genes are TRBV4-3 and TRBJ2-7; D might be TRBD1 (6 bases). With 0 bases removed from V and 3 bases from J, the gap between germline ends came to 21 bases. The CDR3 totals 18 residues. From germline, CDR1 is LGHNA and CDR2 YSLEER. The CDR3 reads CASSQEGPLEKGGYEQYF. The CDR3 DNA is TGCGCCAGCAGCCAAGAGGGCCCCTTGGAGAAAGGGGGCTACGAGCAGTACTTC.

This chain connects TRBV7-9 to TRBJ1-2; D remains ambiguous. Germline V CDR1 and CDR2: SEHNR, FQNEAQ (reference sequence). The CDR3 is made up of 14 amino acids. V lost 3 bases, J lost 7 bases, and 15 bases lay in between. In DNA, the CDR3 is TGTGCCAGCAGCTTTTTTTCTGCATTGGGTGGCTACACCTTC. This sequence encodes CASSFFSALGGYTF.

The genes are TRBV10-2 and TRBJ2-1, with D possibly TRBD2 on 5 matching bases. CDR1 is WSHSY and CDR2 is SAAADI in the germline V gene. Between the trimmed V and J ends, which lost 5 bases and 4 bases, there was a span of 18 bases. The CDR3 length is 16 residues. CDR3 bases: TGCGCCAGCAGTAACCTCCAGAGCGGCCTATACAATGAGCAGTTCTTC. Residues: CASSNLQSGLYNEQFF.